This paragraph reports one T cell receptor (beta chain). Antigen unknown. The record originates from a study of cytomegalovirus exposure and HLA in healthy donors. General study results and limits: TCR beta V segments were, for the most part, productive about 87% or about 30% of the time in an earlier analysis. Researchers counted 150 to 200 TCR beta chains as cytomegalovirus-associated.

The germline V gene has CDR1 GTSNPN and CDR2 SVGIG (reference sequence). V dropped 5 bases and J dropped 0 bases, with 11 bases sitting between them. The CDR3 has 14 amino acids. PCR used 60 Vbeta primers and 13 Jbeta primers. Some clones are missing from TCRdb's copy, which holds only in-frame ones; the method was immunoSEQ multiplex PCR. The top ten hold more than 9.5% of the sample, which has 72,000 or so clones, just under 75% seen once. The chain has TRBV30 and TRBJ1-3; weak D call: TRBD1 (5 bases). The clonotype was recovered from a human donor in good health. Sample: PBMCs. For the CDR3, the DNA is TGTGCCTGGGATGGCGGGGGCTCTGGAAACACCATATATTTT. Translated: CAWDGGGSGNTIYF. The full variable domain, its missing parts supplied by reference TRBV30 and TRBJ1-3, is SQTIHQWPATLVQPVGSPLSLECTVEGTSNPNLYWYRQAAGRGLQLLFYSVGIGQISSEVPQNLSASRPQDRQFILSSKKLLLSDSGFYLCAWDGGGSGNTIYFGEGSWLTVV.